These 23 T cell receptor beta chains were all obtained from the same sample, sequenced in a study of Ad26.COV2.S vaccination and SARS-CoV-2 variants. TCRdb's copy holds only in-frame clones and misses some; the assay was immunoSEQ multiplex PCR. The table lists 350,000 to 450,000 clones, roughly 90% of them singletons. Treatment defined: about 20 received Ad26.COV2.S at low or high dose, single or two shots; 5 received placebo; per-sample allocation not given. Collection of samples fell on day 63 after the first vaccine or placebo injection. Sequenced material: peripheral blood, taken in a trial of Ad26.COV2.S vaccine versus placebo. The receptors here all came from a person aged 18 to 59 who received the Ad26.COV2.S COVID-19 vaccine or a placebo.

This chain links TRBV10-2 with TRBJ1-2; maybe TRBD1 (5 bases). The germline V and J ends were trimmed by 7 bases and 8 bases, with 17 bases remaining between them. The CDR3 totals 13 residues. Germline V gene lookup returns CDR1 WSHSY and CDR2 SAAADI. CDR3 sequence reads: CASTPGGNHGYTF. In DNA form, the CDR3 reads TGCGCCAGCACCCCTGGGGGGAATCACGGCTACACCTTC.

The chain combines TRBV18 with TRBJ2-5, with D maybe TRBD2 (7 bases). The V gene lost 3 bases and the J gene lost 5 bases, with 16 bases spanning the gap. The CDR3 covers 15 residues. CDR1 is KGHSH, CDR2 LQKENI, per germline. The CDR3 nucleotides read TGTGCCAGCTCACCGCCTAGGGGGGGGAAGGAGACCCAGTACTTC. Protein product: CASSPPRGGKETQYF.

The chain couples TRBV3-1 (or the pseudogene TRBV3-2) to TRBJ2-3, with 10 bases matching TRBD2. Germline V gene sequence: CDR1 LGHDT, CDR2 YNNKEL (reference sequence). The CDR3 consists of 17 residues. V shed 1 base and J 5 bases; nucleotides not matched to a gene: 9. CDR3 DNA sequence: TGTGCCAGCAGCCAAGGGCGAGCGGGGGGGCCTGGAGATACGCAGTATTTT. Translated, it gives CASSQGRAGGPGDTQYF.

J is TRBJ2-1 and V is TRBV7-2; 8 nucleotides align to TRBD2. This CDR3 has 14 residues. From germline, CDR1 is SGHTA and CDR2 FQGNSA. Trimming at V came to 3 bases and at J to 4 bases, leaving 2 bases not matched to a gene. The CDR3 reads CASSFGGEYNEQFF. In DNA, the CDR3 is TGTGCCAGCAGCTTCGGGGGGGAGTACAATGAGCAGTTCTTC. Based on the CDR3 plus reference TRBV7-2 and TRBJ2-1, the full variable domain is GAGVSQSPSNKVTEKGKDVELRCDPISGHTALYWYRQSLGQGLEFLIYFQGNSAPDKSGLPSDRFSAERTGGSVSTLTIQRTQQEDSAVYLCASSFGGEYNEQFFGPGTRLTVL.

This rearrangement joins TRBV7-9 to TRBJ1-4; D not resolved. CDR1 and CDR2 from the germline V gene are SEHNR and FQNEAQ (reference sequence). V was trimmed by 3 bases and J by 4 bases, leaving 12 bases between them. CDR3 length: 15 residues. CDR3 sequence (DNA): TGTGCCAGCAGCTTTTCCCTAAGTCTTAATGAAAAACTGTTTTTT. It codes for CASSFSLSLNEKLFF.

This clone is a singleton in its sample. This same CDR3 is encoded by further DNA sequences in the sample. This rearrangement joins TRBV5-1 to TRBJ2-7; D is unresolved. Germline assignment: CDR1 SGHRS and CDR2 YFSETQ. V lost 0 bases and J lost 0, with 4 bases in between. This CDR3 has 13 residues. Here the CDR3 reads CASSLASSYEQYF. In nucleotides, the CDR3 is TGCGCCAGCAGCTTGGCAAGCTCCTACGAGCAGTACTTC.

The rearrangement links TRBV7-9 to TRBJ1-4, with a possible D match to TRBD1 (6 bases). With 1 base removed from V and 5 bases from J, the gap between germline ends came to 11 bases. The CDR3 sequence is 15 residues long. Looked up from germline, CDR1 is SEHNR and CDR2 is FQNEAQ (reference sequence). CDR3: CASSLVGQGNEKLFF. CDR3 nucleotide sequence: TGTGCCAGCAGCTTAGTCGGGCAGGGGAATGAAAAACTGTTTTTT. Together with reference TRBV7-9 and TRBJ1-4, the CDR3 gives the full variable domain: DTGVSQNPRHKITKRGQNVTFRCDPISEHNRLYWYRQTLGQGPEFLTYFQNEAQLEKSRLLSDRFSAERPKGSFSTLEIQRTEQGDSAMYLCASSLVGQGNEKLFFGSGTQLSVL.

In the case of this clone: A read error may account for a junction end that differs from germline. This sequence joins TRBV14 and TRBJ1-3; D possibly corresponds to TRBD1 (5 bases). This CDR3 spans 15 amino acids. Germline assignment: CDR1 SGHDN and CDR2 FVKESK. The CDR3 region has the DNA TGTGCCAGCAGCCATAGGCCGCCGAGGGGAAGCACCATATATTTT. Protein: CASSHRPPRGSTIYF.

This sequence joins TRBV19 and TRBJ2-1; TRBD2 agrees at 12 bases. The CDR3 sequence is 17 residues long. The germline V gene encodes CDR1 LNHDA and CDR2 SQIVND (reference sequence). J was trimmed by 1 base and V by 2 bases; bases with no gene match: 3. The CDR3 spells CASSISGLAGSYNEQFF. CDR3 DNA sequence: TGTGCCAGTAGTATAAGCGGACTAGCGGGGTCCTACAATGAGCAGTTCTTC.

The chain recombines TRBV7-2 with TRBJ2-5; possible D gene TRBD1, 5 bases. Germline CDR1 is SGHTA and CDR2 is FQGNSA. Trimming removed 2 bases from V and 5 bases from J, with 12 bases in between. CDR3 length equals 14 residues. The CDR3 sequence is CASSLRGTTETQYF. The CDR3 DNA sequence: TGTGCCAGCAGCTTAAGGGGCACCACCGAGACCCAGTACTTC.

The chain recombines TRBV6-1 with TRBJ2-3; 8 nucleotides align to TRBD2. From germline, CDR1 is MNHNS and CDR2 SASEGT. There are 17 residues in the CDR3. The junction had 7 bases not matched to a gene; V was cut back by 0 bases and J by 2 bases. The DNA for the CDR3 is TGTGCCAGCAGTGAAGCCGTTAGCGGGGTGAACACAGATACGCAGTATTTT. It yields the protein CASSEAVSGVNTDTQYF.

This clone showed up just once. The chain links TRBV7-2 to TRBJ2-5; tentative D call: TRBD2 (6 bases). This CDR3 region has 15 residues. V was cut by 5 bases and J by 4 bases, with 17 bases left in between. Germline-derived CDR1 and CDR2 are SGHTA and FQGNSA. CDR3 residues: CASSPSGGVGETQYF. In DNA form, the CDR3 reads TGTGCCAGCAGCCCCTCAGGAGGGGTAGGAGAGACCCAGTACTTC. The whole variable domain, remainder taken from reference TRBV7-2 and TRBJ2-5, is GAGVSQSPSNKVTEKGKDVELRCDPISGHTALYWYRQSLGQGLEFLIYFQGNSAPDKSGLPSDRFSAERTGGSVSTLTIQRTQQEDSAVYLCASSPSGGVGETQYFGPGTRLLVL.

The chain joins TRBV11-2 to TRBJ2-3, with D perhaps matching TRBD2 (6 bases). V gave up 10 bases and J gave up 1 base, with 15 bases separating them. Looked up from germline, CDR1 is SGHAT and CDR2 is FQNNGV. The CDR3 covers 14 residues. Here the CDR3 DNA reads TGTGCCATCCTAAGGGACTTGCGCACAGATACGCAGTATTTT. Its translation: CAILRDLRTDTQYF.

The J gene is TRBJ2-7, the V gene TRBV4-3; maybe TRBD2 (5 bases). CDR1 and CDR2 from the germline V gene are LGHNA and YSLEER. V was pared by 1 base and J by 0 bases, with 7 bases between. CDR3 length: 14 amino acids. This CDR3 is CASSQGRGSYEQYF. The CDR3 bases are TGCGCCAGCAGCCAAGGCCGGGGCTCCTACGAGCAGTACTTC.

The CDR3 nucleotides are TGCGCCAGCAGCCAAGATTTGCCAGGTTCTGGAAACACCATATATTTT. The encoded protein is CASSQDLPGSGNTIYF. This chain connects TRBV4-3 to TRBJ1-3; the D is unclear. V was pared by 0 bases and J by 1 base, with 10 bases between. CDR1 is LGHNA and CDR2 is YSLEER in the germline V gene. The CDR3 sequence is 16 residues long.

The V gene is TRBV6-2 or TRBV6-3, the J gene TRBJ2-7; maybe TRBD2 (7 bases). Trimming pared 6 bases from V and 2 bases from J, leaving 14 bases between. There are 14 residues in the CDR3. Germline-derived CDR1 and CDR2 are MNHEY and SVGEGT. Here the CDR3 reads CASSEQGGPYEQYF. CDR3 DNA sequence: TGTGCCAGCAGCGAACAGGGAGGGCCCTACGAGCAGTACTTC.

The CDR3 spells CASSPTSSFTASRQPQHF. The CDR3 DNA sequence: TGTGCCAGCTCACCCACTTCTAGTTTTACGGCCTCGCGTCAGCCCCAGCATTTT. V usage is TRBV18 and J usage is TRBJ1-5; D not certain. This CDR3 has 18 amino acids. V lost 3 bases and J 6 bases, leaving 24 bases between the germline ends. Germline-derived CDR1 and CDR2 are KGHSH and LQKENI. Together with reference TRBV18 and TRBJ1-5, the CDR3 gives the full variable domain: NAGVMQNPRHLVRRRGQEARLRCSPMKGHSHVYWYRQLPEEGLKFMVYLQKENIIDESGMPKERFSAEFPKEGPSILRIQQVVRGDSAAYFCASSPTSSFTASRQPQHFGDGTRLSIL.

J is TRBJ2-2 and V is TRBV18, with D perhaps matching TRBD2 (6 bases). From germline, CDR1 is KGHSH and CDR2 LQKENI. V was cut by 0 bases and J by 4 bases, with 9 bases left in between. This CDR3 contains 15 residues. The CDR3 is CASSPPGTGTGELFF. CDR3 in DNA: TGTGCCAGCTCACCACCCGGGACTGGCACCGGGGAGCTGTTTTTT.

V usage is TRBV18 and J usage is TRBJ2-3; 9 positions match TRBD2. V lost 3 bases, J lost 1 base, and 5 bases stayed unmatched. This CDR3 region has 16 residues. From germline, CDR1 is KGHSH and CDR2 LQKENI. CDR3 amino acids: CASSPPSGVGTDTQYF. Written as DNA, the CDR3 is TGTGCCAGCTCACCTCCTAGCGGGGTAGGCACAGATACGCAGTATTTT.

The chain uses TRBV7-9 and TRBJ2-2; D gene uncertain. V was clipped by 0 bases and J by 1 base, with 9 bases between them. The germline gives CDR1 SEHNR, CDR2 FQNEAQ (reference sequence). This CDR3 has 16 residues. CDR3 sequence reads: CASSLARPKNTGELFF. CDR3 DNA sequence: TGTGCCAGCAGCTTAGCCAGGCCGAAGAACACCGGGGAGCTGTTTTTT.

V and J are TRBV15 and TRBJ1-1; the match to TRBD1 covers 12 bases. CDR1 and CDR2 from the germline V gene are LNHNV and YYDKDF (reference sequence). With V trimmed by 4 bases and J by 4 bases, 4 bases remained unmatched. CDR3 length equals 15 residues. The CDR3 region has the DNA TGTGCCACCAGCACGGGACAGGGGGCTTCCACTGAAGCTTTCTTT. It translates to CATSTGQGASTEAFF.

The chain has TRBV19 and TRBJ2-3, with TRBD2 matching over 7 bases. CDR1 and CDR2 from the germline V gene are LNHDA and SQIVND (reference sequence). The CDR3 has 14 amino acids. J lost 0 bases, V lost 5 bases, and 2 bases had no gene match. The CDR3 bases are TGTGCCAGTAGTGCTAGCGGAAGCACAGATACGCAGTATTTT. This sequence encodes CASSASGSTDTQYF.

The chain uses TRBV27 and TRBJ2-3; 14 nucleotides match TRBD2. V gave up 3 bases and J gave up 0 bases; unmatched junction bases: 11. The CDR3 is made up of 20 amino acids. Germline assignment: CDR1 MNHEY and CDR2 SMNVEV (reference sequence). CDR3 amino acids: CASSFFSRTSGGTSTDTQYF. CDR3 nucleotide sequence: TGTGCCAGCAGTTTCTTCTCCCGGACTAGCGGGGGGACTAGCACAGATACGCAGTATTTT.